This passage covers 18 T cell receptor beta chains from one sample sequenced in a study of T cell responses to AZD1222 COVID-19 vaccine. Some clones are missing from TCRdb's copy, which holds only in-frame ones; the method was immunoSEQ multiplex PCR. Here the sample spans under 130,000 clones, approximately 88% being singletons. The sequences come from peripheral blood, collected on day 0 of AZD1222 vaccination. These receptors were collected from an adult in good health.

The chain combines TRBV19 with TRBJ1-2; TRBD1 matches 9 bases. Germline V lookup: CDR1 LNHDA, CDR2 SQIVND (reference sequence). This CDR3 is built from 15 residues. Trimming took 3 bases from V and 4 from J; bases not matched to a gene: 6. The CDR3, as DNA: TGTGCCAGTAGTATGGTGGGACAGGGATTCTATGGCTACACCTTC. It is translated as CASSMVGQGFYGYTF.

This chain connects TRBV28 to TRBJ1-1; D unresolved. The CDR3 extends over 12 amino acids. V was pared by 3 bases and J by 9 bases, with 11 bases between. CDR1 and CDR2 from the germline V gene are MDHEN and SYDVKM. The CDR3 spells CASSFPDVKAFF. The CDR3 coding sequence is TGTGCCAGCAGTTTCCCGGACGTGAAAGCTTTCTTT.

The CDR3 coding sequence is TGTGCCAGCAGCTTTGCTAGCGCTGAAGCTTTCTTT. Amino acid sequence: CASSFASAEAFF. This chain uses TRBV11-2 with TRBJ1-1, with D uncertain. CDR1 and CDR2 from the germline V gene are SGHAT and FQNNGV. This CDR3 region has 12 residues. Trimming removed 3 bases at V and 6 bases at J, with 8 bases between.

V gene TRBV29-1 combines with J gene TRBJ2-2, with D perhaps TRBD1 (6 bases). Germline assignment: CDR1 SQVTM and CDR2 ANQGSEA. The CDR3 is 13 amino acids. V lost 5 bases and J lost 4, with 11 bases in between. DNA for the CDR3: TGCAGCGTTCAAACACAGGGCACCGGGGAGCTGTTTTTT. The encoded protein is CSVQTQGTGELFF.

This chain uses TRBV19 with TRBJ2-3, with unresolved D. Trimming stripped 10 bases from V and 6 bases from J, with 20 bases between. This CDR3 comprises 14 residues. Per the germline V gene, CDR1 is LNHDA and CDR2 is SQIVND (reference sequence). The CDR3 region has the DNA TGTGCCATTAAACCGGGCCCGGTATCGGATACGCAGTATTTT. This translates into CAIKPGPVSDTQYF.

The J gene is TRBJ2-5, the V gene TRBV7-2; D perhaps matches TRBD2 (6 bases). This CDR3 comprises 13 residues. The germline CDR1 and CDR2 sequences are SGHTA and FQGNSA. The V end was cut by 6 bases, the J end by 2 bases, with 10 bases between. The DNA for the CDR3 is TGTGCCAGCAGGAGGGGACTTCAAGAGACCCAGTACTTC. Its protein product is CASRRGLQETQYF.

This clone has a single count. The same CDR3 can be traced to other DNA sequences in this sample. CDR3 amino acids: CASSPRQMNTEAFF. CDR3 coding DNA: TGTGCCAGCTCACCGAGACAGATGAACACTGAAGCTTTCTTT. The chain joins TRBV18 to TRBJ1-1, with a tentative D call TRBD1 (5 bases). Per the germline V gene, CDR1 is KGHSH and CDR2 is LQKENI. The CDR3 contains 14 residues. Trimming removed 3 bases from V and 0 bases from J, with 8 bases in between.

The chain recombines TRBV6-5 with TRBJ1-6, with no clear D. With 7 bases removed from V and 6 bases from J, the gap between germline ends came to 10 bases. Germline V gene lookup returns CDR1 MNHEY and CDR2 SVGAGI. CDR3 length: 13 amino acids. The CDR3 here is CASIPAGNSPLHF. CDR3 nucleotides: TGTGCCAGCATCCCAGCGGGTAATTCACCCCTCCACTTT.

V is TRBV5-1 and J is TRBJ1-1; tentative D call: TRBD1 (5 bases). Germline assignment: CDR1 SGHRS and CDR2 YFSETQ. This CDR3 region has 16 residues. Trimming removed 2 bases at V and 5 bases at J, with 19 bases between. Here the CDR3 DNA reads TGCGCCAGCAGCTTAGGGGATCCCTTGAGGGATACTGAAGCTTTCTTT. Its protein product is CASSLGDPLRDTEAFF.

J is TRBJ2-1 and V is TRBV21-1. TRBV21-1 corresponds to a pseudogene. This CDR3 comprises 18 residues. The CDR3 protein is CASSKRRGPSSWYNEQFF. The CDR3, as DNA: TGTGCCAGCAGCAAAAGGAGAGGACCTTCCTCTTGGTACAATGAGCAGTTCTTC.

Note on this clone: Other DNA sequences of this sample code for an identical CDR3. This chain links TRBV19 with TRBJ1-1; D possibly corresponds to TRBD1 (6 bases). The CDR3 runs to 13 residues. Trimming removed 5 bases at V and 1 base at J, with 8 bases between. Germline CDR1 LNHDA, CDR2 SQIVND (reference sequence). In DNA form, the CDR3 reads TGTGCCAGTAGTGCACAGGGGAACACTGAAGCTTTCTTT. Protein product: CASSAQGNTEAFF.

In DNA form, the CDR3 reads TGTGCCAGCAGCACATCCGCGGGCCTTTCTAGCACAGATACGCAGTATTTT. Amino acid sequence: CASSTSAGLSSTDTQYF. The chain uses TRBV9 and TRBJ2-3; TRBD2 might be the D (5 bases). Germline lookup yields CDR1 SGDLS and CDR2 YYNGEE. Deletions cut 4 bases from V and 0 bases from J, with 18 bases between. This CDR3 has 17 residues.

This clone was seen a single time. The chain combines TRBV2 with TRBJ2-4; D uncertain. Germline V gives CDR1 SNHLY, CDR2 FYNNEI. Trimming took 3 bases from V and 0 from J, leaving 12 bases between them. This CDR3 has 16 amino acids. The CDR3 sequence is CASSDYSILAKNIQYF. The CDR3, as DNA: TGTGCCAGCAGTGACTACAGTATACTAGCCAAAAACATTCAGTACTTC.

This sequence joins TRBV4-1 and TRBJ1-2; weak D call: TRBD1 (5 bases). Germline V gives CDR1 MGHRA, CDR2 YSYEKL. This CDR3 is 14 amino acids long. V was trimmed by 2 bases and J by 4 bases, leaving 11 bases between them. The CDR3 nucleotides are TGCGCCAGCAGCCAACCAGGGAACCTCTATGGCTACACCTTC. Encoded protein: CASSQPGNLYGYTF.

CDR3 DNA: TGTGCCAGCAGTTTGGACAGGGGCTATGGCTACACCTTC. Its translation: CASSLDRGYGYTF. The gene calls are TRBV27 and TRBJ1-2; TRBD1 matches 9 bases. The germline V gene encodes CDR1 MNHEY and CDR2 SMNVEV (reference sequence). The CDR3 length is 13 residues. Germline trimming cut 3 bases from V and 4 bases from J; bases unmatched to any gene: 0.

The J gene is TRBJ1-5, the V gene TRBV27; D gene unclear. This CDR3 is built from 15 residues. Germline CDR1 and CDR2: MNHEY and SMNVEV (reference sequence). V lost 1 base and J 7 bases, leaving 14 bases between the germline ends. The CDR3 spells CASSLLAAGEQPQHF. The CDR3, as DNA: TGTGCCAGCAGTTTATTGGCTGCCGGAGAACAGCCCCAGCATTTT.

The chain carries TRBV5-1 and TRBJ2-7, with TRBD2 identical over 9 bases. The trim removed 4 bases at V and 2 bases at J, leaving 4 bases unmatched. Germline-derived CDR1 and CDR2 are SGHRS and YFSETQ. The CDR3 loop spans 14 amino acids. The CDR3: CASSRLAGPYEQYF. In DNA, the CDR3 is TGCGCCAGCAGCCGGCTAGCGGGACCCTACGAGCAGTACTTC.

The chain recombines TRBV28 with TRBJ2-7; 8 bases agree with TRBD2. Germline CDR1 is MDHEN and CDR2 is SYDVKM. This CDR3 has 14 residues. Trimming at V came to 7 bases and at J to 2 bases, leaving 7 bases not matched to a gene. CDR3 coding DNA: TGTGCCAGCACTAAAGCGGGAGCTACCTACGAGCAGTACTTC. As protein: CASTKAGATYEQYF. The variable domain in full, completed from reference TRBV28 and TRBJ2-7, reads DVKVTQSSRYLVKRTGEKVFLECVQDMDHENMFWYRQDPGLGLRLIYFSYDVKMKEKGDIPEGYSVSREKKERFSLILESASTNQTSMYLCASTKAGATYEQYFGPGTRLTVT.